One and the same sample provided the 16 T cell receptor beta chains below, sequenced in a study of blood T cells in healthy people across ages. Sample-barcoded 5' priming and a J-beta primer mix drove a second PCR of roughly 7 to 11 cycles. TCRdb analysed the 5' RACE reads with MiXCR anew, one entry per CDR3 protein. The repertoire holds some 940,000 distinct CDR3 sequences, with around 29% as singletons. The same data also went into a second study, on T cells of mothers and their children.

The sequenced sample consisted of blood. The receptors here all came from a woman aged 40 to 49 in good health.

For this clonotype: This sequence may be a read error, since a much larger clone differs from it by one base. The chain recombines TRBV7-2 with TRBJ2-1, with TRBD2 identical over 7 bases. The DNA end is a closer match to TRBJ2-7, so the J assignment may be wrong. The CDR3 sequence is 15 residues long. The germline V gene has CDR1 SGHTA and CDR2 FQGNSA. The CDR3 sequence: CASRGGRGTYNEQYF. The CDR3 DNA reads TGTGCCAGCAGGGGGGGGAGGGGAACCTACAATGAGCAGTACTTC.

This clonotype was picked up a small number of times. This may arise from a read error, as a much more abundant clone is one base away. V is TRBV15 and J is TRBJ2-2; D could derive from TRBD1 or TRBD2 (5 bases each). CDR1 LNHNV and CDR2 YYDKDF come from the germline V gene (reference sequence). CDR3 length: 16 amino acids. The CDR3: CATSRPWQGRTGERFF. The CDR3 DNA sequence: TGTGCCACCAGCAGACCATGGCAGGGACGGACCGGGGAGCGGTTTTTT.

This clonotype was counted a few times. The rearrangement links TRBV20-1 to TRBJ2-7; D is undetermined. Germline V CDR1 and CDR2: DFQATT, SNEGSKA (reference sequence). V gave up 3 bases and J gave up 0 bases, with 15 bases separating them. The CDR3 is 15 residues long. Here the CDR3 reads CSASETAFNSYEQYF. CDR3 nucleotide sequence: TGCAGTGCTAGTGAAACAGCCTTTAACTCCTACGAGCAGTACTTC.

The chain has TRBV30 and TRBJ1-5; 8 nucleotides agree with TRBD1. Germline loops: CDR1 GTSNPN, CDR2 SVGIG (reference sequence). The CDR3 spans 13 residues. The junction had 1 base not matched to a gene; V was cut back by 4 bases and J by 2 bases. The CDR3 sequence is CAWKGQGNQPQHF. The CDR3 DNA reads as TGTGCCTGGAAGGGACAGGGCAATCAGCCCCAGCATTTT.

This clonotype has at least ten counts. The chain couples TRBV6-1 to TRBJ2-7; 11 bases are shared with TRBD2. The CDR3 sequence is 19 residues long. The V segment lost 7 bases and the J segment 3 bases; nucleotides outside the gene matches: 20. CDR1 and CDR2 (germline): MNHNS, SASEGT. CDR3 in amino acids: CASKTRKQGLAGPDYEQYF. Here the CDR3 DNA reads TGTGCCAGCAAAACCCGGAAACAAGGACTAGCGGGTCCCGACTACGAGCAGTACTTC.

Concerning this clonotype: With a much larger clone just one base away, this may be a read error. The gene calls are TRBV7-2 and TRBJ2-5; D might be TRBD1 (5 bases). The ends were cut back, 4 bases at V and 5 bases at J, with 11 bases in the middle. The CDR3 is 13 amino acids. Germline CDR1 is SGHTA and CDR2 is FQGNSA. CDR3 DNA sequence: TGTGCCAGCAGCTCTACGACAGACGAGACCCAGTACTTC. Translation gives CASSSTTDETQYF.

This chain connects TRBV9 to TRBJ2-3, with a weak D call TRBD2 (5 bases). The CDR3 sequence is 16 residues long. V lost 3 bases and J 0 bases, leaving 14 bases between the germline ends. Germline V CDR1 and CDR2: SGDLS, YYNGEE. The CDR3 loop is CASSALGRTSTDTQYF. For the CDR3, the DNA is TGTGCCAGCAGCGCCCTGGGGAGAACTAGCACAGATACGCAGTATTTT. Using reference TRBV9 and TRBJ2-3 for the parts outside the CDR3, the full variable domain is DSGVTQTPKHLITATGQRVTLRCSPRSGDLSVYWYQQSLDQGLQFLIQYYNGEERAKGNILERFSAQQFPDLHSELNLSSLELGDSALYFCASSALGRTSTDTQYFGPGTRLTVL.

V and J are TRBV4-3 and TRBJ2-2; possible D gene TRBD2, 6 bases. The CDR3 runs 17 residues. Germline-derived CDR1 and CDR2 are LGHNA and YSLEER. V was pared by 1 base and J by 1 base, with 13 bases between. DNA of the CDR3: TGCGCCAGCAGCCAAGCCGGGAGCCCTAAGAACACCGGGGAGCTGTTTTTT. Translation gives CASSQAGSPKNTGELFF.

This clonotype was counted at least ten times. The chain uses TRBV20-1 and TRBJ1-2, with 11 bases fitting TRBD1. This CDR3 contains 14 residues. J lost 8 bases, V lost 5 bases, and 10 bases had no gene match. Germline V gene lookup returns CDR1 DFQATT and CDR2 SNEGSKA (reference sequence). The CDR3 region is CSALTGTGGRGYTF. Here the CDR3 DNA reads TGCAGTGCTTTGACCGGGACAGGGGGTCGAGGCTACACCTTC.

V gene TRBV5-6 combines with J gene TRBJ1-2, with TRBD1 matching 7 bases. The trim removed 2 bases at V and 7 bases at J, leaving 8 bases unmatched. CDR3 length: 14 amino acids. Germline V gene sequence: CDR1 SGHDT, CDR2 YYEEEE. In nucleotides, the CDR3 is TGTGCCAGCAGCTTACAGGGGCCCATAGGTGGCTACACCTTC. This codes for CASSLQGPIGGYTF. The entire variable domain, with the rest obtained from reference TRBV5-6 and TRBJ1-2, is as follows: DAGVTQSPTHLIKTRGQQVTLRCSPKSGHDTVSWYQQALGQGPQFIFQYYEEEERQRGNFPDRFSGHQFPNYSSELNVNALLLGDSALYLCASSLQGPIGGYTFGSGTRLTVV.

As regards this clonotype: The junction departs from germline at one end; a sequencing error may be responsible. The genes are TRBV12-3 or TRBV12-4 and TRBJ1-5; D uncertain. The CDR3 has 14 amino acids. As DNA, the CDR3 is TGTGCCAGCAGTTTAGGGCAGCTGAATCACCCCCAGCATTTT. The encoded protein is CASSLGQLNHPQHF.

The DNA for the CDR3 is TGTGCCAGCAGCGCGGGACTAGCGGGGGGGCCTGGGCATGACGAGCAGTTCTTC. Encoded protein: CASSAGLAGGPGHDEQFF. This chain connects TRBV6-1 to TRBJ2-1; 16 bases are shared with TRBD2. Looked up from germline, CDR1 is MNHNS and CDR2 is SASEGT. CDR3 size: 18 residues. Germline trimming cut 6 bases from V and 10 bases from J; bases unmatched to any gene: 15.

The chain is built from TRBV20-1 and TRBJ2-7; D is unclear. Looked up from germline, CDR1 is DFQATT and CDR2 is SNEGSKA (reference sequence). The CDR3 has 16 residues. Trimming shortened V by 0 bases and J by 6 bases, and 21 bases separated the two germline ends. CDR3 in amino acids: CSARDPKRPHSGEQYF. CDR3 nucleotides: TGCAGTGCTAGAGATCCGAAACGGCCCCATTCGGGCGAGCAGTACTTC.

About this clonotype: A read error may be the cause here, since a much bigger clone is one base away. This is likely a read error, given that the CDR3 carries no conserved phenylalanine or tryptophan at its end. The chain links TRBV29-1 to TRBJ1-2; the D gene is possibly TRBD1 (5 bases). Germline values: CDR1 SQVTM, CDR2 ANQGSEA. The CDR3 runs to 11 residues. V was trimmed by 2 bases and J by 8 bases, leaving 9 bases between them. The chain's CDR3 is CSVEQGDGYTV. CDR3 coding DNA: TGCAGCGTTGAACAGGGTGACGGCTACACCGTC.

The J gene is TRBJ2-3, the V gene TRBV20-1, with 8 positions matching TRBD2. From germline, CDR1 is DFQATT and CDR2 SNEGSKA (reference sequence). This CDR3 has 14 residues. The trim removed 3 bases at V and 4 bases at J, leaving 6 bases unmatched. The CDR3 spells CSASGGARPDTQYF. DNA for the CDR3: TGCAGTGCTAGCGGGGGGGCCCGGCCAGATACGCAGTATTTT.

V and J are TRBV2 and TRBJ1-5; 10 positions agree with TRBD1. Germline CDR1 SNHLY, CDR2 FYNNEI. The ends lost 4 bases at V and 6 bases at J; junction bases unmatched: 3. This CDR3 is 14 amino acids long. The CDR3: CASSGQGALQPQHF. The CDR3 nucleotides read TGTGCCAGCAGTGGACAGGGGGCACTTCAGCCCCAGCATTTT.